Described below is a single T cell receptor beta chain sequence and its context. PCR amplification relied on 60 Vbeta primers (plus 13 Jbeta primers). Libraries were prepared by immunoSEQ multiplex PCR; TCRdb keeps only in-frame clonotypes and omits some of them. The table shows tens of thousands of clones, with 60% to 70% occurring only once. This specimen comes from a study of cytomegalovirus exposure and HLA in healthy donors. V was clipped by 2 bases and J by 7 bases, with 6 bases between them. The CDR3 loop spans 12 amino acids. In germline, CDR1 is MNHNY, CDR2 SVGAGI (reference sequence). The sample was PBMCs. V gene TRBV6-6 combines with J gene TRBJ2-1, with D possibly matching TRBD2 (5 bases). This receptor was identified in a young man in good health and CMV-seropositive. The CDR3 loop is CASSYGENEQFF. CDR3 DNA sequence: TGTGCCAGCAGTTACGGGGAGAATGAGCAGTTCTTC.